The 14 T cell receptor beta chains listed next were all sequenced from one sample in a study of blood T cell repertoires in COVID-19. Sequenced by immunoSEQ multiplex PCR; TCRdb stores in-frame clones only, minus some. The table records approximately 300,000 clones, 90% of them present only once. Sequenced material: peripheral blood. These receptors were collected from a woman in her twenties or thirties with COVID-19, enrolled during active disease.

The rearrangement uses TRBV9 and TRBJ1-1; no clear D. Trimming pared 2 bases from V and 0 bases from J, leaving 11 bases between. This CDR3 contains 15 residues. Germline CDR1 SGDLS, CDR2 YYNGEE. The chain's CDR3 is CASSVLSDMNTEAFF. The CDR3 DNA reads as TGTGCCAGCAGCGTGCTGAGTGACATGAACACTGAAGCTTTCTTT. The variable domain in full, completed from reference TRBV9 and TRBJ1-1, reads DSGVTQTPKHLITATGQRVTLRCSPRSGDLSVYWYQQSLDQGLQFLIQYYNGEERAKGNILERFSAQQFPDLHSELNLSSLELGDSALYFCASSVLSDMNTEAFFGQGTRLTVV.

This chain connects TRBV15 to TRBJ1-5; D might be TRBD1 (5 bases). This CDR3 has 15 amino acids. Trimming took off 0 bases at V and 2 bases at J, with 8 bases between the two ends. Germline V gives CDR1 LNHNV, CDR2 YYDKDF (reference sequence). The CDR3 here is CATSRDGRGNQPQHF. CDR3 nucleotides: TGTGCCACCAGCAGAGATGGCAGGGGCAATCAGCCCCAGCATTTT. Using reference TRBV15 and TRBJ1-5 for the parts outside the CDR3, the full variable domain is DAMVIQNPRYQVTQFGKPVTLSCSQTLNHNVMYWYQQKSSQAPKLLFHYYDKDFNNEADTPDNFQSRRPNTSFCFLDIRSPGLGDTAMYLCATSRDGRGNQPQHFGDGTRLSIL.

The chain recombines TRBV7-6 with TRBJ2-2; 12 nucleotides line up with TRBD2. With 5 bases clipped from V and 7 bases from J, the junction kept 5 bases outside the gene matches. Germline V lookup: CDR1 SGHVS, CDR2 FNYEAQ. The CDR3 runs 15 residues. In DNA form, the CDR3 reads TGTGCCAGCAGCACACTAGCGGGAGGCGACGGGGAGCTGTTTTTT. Protein sequence: CASSTLAGGDGELFF. Full variable domain (missing parts from reference TRBV7-6 and TRBJ2-2): GAGVSQSPRYKVTKRGQDVALRCDPISGHVSLYWYRQALGQGPEFLTYFNYEAQQDKSGLPNDRFSAERPEGSISTLTIQRTEQRDSAMYRCASSTLAGGDGELFFGEGSRLTVL.

The CDR3 loop reads CASSSDRGSYNEQFF. CDR3 nucleotide sequence: TGTGCCAGCAGTTCCGACAGGGGTTCTTACAATGAGCAGTTCTTC. The chain uses TRBV7-9 and TRBJ2-1; 8 bases are a match to TRBD1. The germline V gene encodes CDR1 SEHNR and CDR2 FQNEAQ (reference sequence). The CDR3 extends over 15 amino acids. Trimming took 6 bases from V and 4 from J; bases not matched to a gene: 8.

The chain employs TRBV4-1 and TRBJ1-3; 7 nucleotides agree with TRBD1. Looked up from germline, CDR1 is MGHRA and CDR2 is YSYEKL. The CDR3 extends over 15 amino acids. V gave up 1 base and J gave up 0 bases; unmatched junction bases: 0. The CDR3 bases are TGCGCCAGCAGCCAAGCAGGGGGCTCTGGAAACACCATATATTTT. This translates into CASSQAGGSGNTIYF.

The chain employs TRBV10-3 and TRBJ2-7; 13 bases align to TRBD2. The CDR3 has 20 residues. J gave up 4 bases and V 4 bases, and 19 bases lay outside the gene matches. The germline CDR1 and CDR2 sequences are ENHRY and SYGVKD. The CDR3 region is CAISASGTSGMSESYYEQYF. CDR3 bases: TGTGCCATCAGTGCATCCGGGACTAGCGGGATGTCAGAAAGCTATTACGAGCAGTACTTC.

CDR3 residues: CSVERDLAYTF. CDR3 in DNA: TGCAGCGTTGAGCGGGACTTGGCCTACACCTTC. The chain carries TRBV29-1 and TRBJ1-2; perhaps TRBD1 as D (5 bases). This CDR3 region has 11 residues. Germline V gene data show CDR1 as SQVTM and CDR2 as ANQGSEA. The V end was cut by 3 bases, the J end by 10 bases, with 12 bases between.

DNA for the CDR3: TGTGCCAGCAGCCAGCCACAGGGGAACACCGGGGAGCTGTTTTTT. Amino acids: CASSQPQGNTGELFF. The chain is built from TRBV7-6 and TRBJ2-2; perhaps TRBD1 as D (6 bases). The germline V gene has CDR1 SGHVS and CDR2 FNYEAQ. V was pared by 5 bases and J by 1 base, with 11 bases between. There are 15 residues in the CDR3.

The gene calls are TRBV19 and TRBJ1-2; the D is unclear. V was shortened by 1 base and J by 7 bases, with 13 bases between the two germline ends. The CDR3 spans 14 residues. CDR1 LNHDA and CDR2 SQIVND come from the germline V gene (reference sequence). CDR3 sequence (DNA): TGTGCCAGTAGTATAGCTCCAGGCAAAGGTGGCTACACCTTC. It codes for CASSIAPGKGGYTF.

The rearrangement links TRBV4-3 to TRBJ2-1, with TRBD2 identical over 13 bases. Losses at the gene ends were 4 bases for V and 9 bases for J; bases not matched to a gene: 9. Germline V CDR1 and CDR2: LGHNA, YSLEER. The CDR3 has 16 amino acids. The CDR3 reads CASSPRGLAGRFEQFF. DNA for the CDR3: TGCGCCAGCAGCCCAAGGGGACTAGCGGGAAGATTTGAGCAGTTCTTC.

Regarding this clone: Other DNA sequences within the sample encode an identical CDR3. The chain employs TRBV19 and TRBJ2-5, with 10 bases fitting TRBD1. J lost 3 bases, V lost 6 bases, and 4 bases had no gene match. The germline V gene encodes CDR1 LNHDA and CDR2 SQIVND (reference sequence). The CDR3 has 14 amino acids. CDR3 loop: CASSPGTGEETQYF. The CDR3 DNA is TGTGCCAGTAGCCCCGGGACAGGGGAAGAGACCCAGTACTTC.

This clone was recorded a few times. The chain is built from TRBV28 and TRBJ1-1; a possible D gene is TRBD1 (5 bases). Germline assignment: CDR1 MDHEN and CDR2 SYDVKM. With 8 bases removed from V and 2 bases from J, the gap between germline ends came to 15 bases. The CDR3 contains 14 residues. CDR3 amino acids: CASGSPRGNTEAFF. In DNA form, the CDR3 reads TGTGCCAGCGGATCCCCAAGGGGAAACACTGAAGCTTTCTTT.

The CDR3 bases are TGTGCCAGCAGCCCGTTGACAGGGGCACCCTACGAGCAGTACTTC. This codes for CASSPLTGAPYEQYF. V gene TRBV5-5 combines with J gene TRBJ2-7, with 8 bases identical to TRBD1. CDR3 length: 15 amino acids. Looked up from germline, CDR1 is SGHKS and CDR2 is YYEKEE (reference sequence). V shed 4 bases and J 2 bases; nucleotides not matched to a gene: 8.

This chain uses TRBV4-1 with TRBJ1-1; D unresolved. The CDR3 covers 14 residues. Germline-derived CDR1 and CDR2 are MGHRA and YSYEKL. Trimming stripped 0 bases from V and 6 bases from J, with 11 bases between. The CDR3 loop reads CASSQEFSGAEAFF. The CDR3 DNA sequence: TGCGCCAGCAGCCAAGAGTTTTCGGGAGCTGAAGCTTTCTTT.